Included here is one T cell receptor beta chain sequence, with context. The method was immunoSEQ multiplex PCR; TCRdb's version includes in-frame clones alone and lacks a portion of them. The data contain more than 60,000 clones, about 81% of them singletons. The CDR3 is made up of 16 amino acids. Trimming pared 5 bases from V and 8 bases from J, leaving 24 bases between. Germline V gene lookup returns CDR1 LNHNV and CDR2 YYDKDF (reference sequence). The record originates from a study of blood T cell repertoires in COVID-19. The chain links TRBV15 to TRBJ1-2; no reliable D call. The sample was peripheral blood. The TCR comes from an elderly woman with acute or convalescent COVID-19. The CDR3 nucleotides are TGTGCCACCAGCTCCCAGATTGGCGGCCCTATAAGAGGCTACACCTTC. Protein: CATSSQIGGPIRGYTF.